This T cell receptor (beta chain) was identified during a study of blood T cell repertoires in COVID-19. In the source study's methods: Amplifying reference gene primers gave estimates of nucleated cell counts. Measured with immunoSEQ multiplex PCR; TCRdb has only the in-frame clones, and not every one. V, J and clone size were drawn from that table, and D and trimming were deduced from the DNA. The sample includes 300,000 to 400,000 clones, around 90% of them seen just once. CDR3 size: 19 residues. Trimming at V came to 3 bases and at J to 0 bases, leaving 16 bases not matched to a gene. Per germline, CDR1 ENHRY and CDR2 SYGVKD. Patients from Seattle were sampled longitudinally, starting during active infection.

The sequence was obtained from a woman between 25 and 40 years old with COVID-19, enrolled during active disease. The rearrangement joins TRBV10-3 to TRBJ1-1; 7 bases line up with TRBD1. What was sequenced was peripheral blood. CDR3 nucleotide sequence: TGTGCCATCAGTGAAAGTTTAGGGGGCCAGTCGGGATTGAACACTGAAGCTTTCTTT. It encodes CAISESLGGQSGLNTEAFF.